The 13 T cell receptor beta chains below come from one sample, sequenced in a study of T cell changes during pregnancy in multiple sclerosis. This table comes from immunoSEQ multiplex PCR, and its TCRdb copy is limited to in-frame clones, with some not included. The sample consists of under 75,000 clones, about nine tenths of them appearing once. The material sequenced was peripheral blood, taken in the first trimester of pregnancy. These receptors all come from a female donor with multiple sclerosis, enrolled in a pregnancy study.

CDR3 amino acids: CASSLDPQGRREKLFF. DNA of the CDR3: TGTGCCAGCAGCTTAGATCCCCAGGGGCGAAGGGAAAAACTGTTTTTT. V gene TRBV7-8 combines with J gene TRBJ1-4, with TRBD1 as a possible D gene (6 bases). The CDR3 has 16 amino acids. Germline V gives CDR1 SGHVS, CDR2 FQNEAQ. Deletions cut 1 base from V and 8 bases from J, with 17 bases between.

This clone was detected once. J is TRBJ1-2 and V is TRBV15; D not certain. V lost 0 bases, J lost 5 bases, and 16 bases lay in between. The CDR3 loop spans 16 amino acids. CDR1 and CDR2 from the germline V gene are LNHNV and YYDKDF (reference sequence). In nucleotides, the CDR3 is TGTGCCACCAGCAGAGACGATCAGGTAGATCTGTATGGCTACACCTTC. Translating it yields CATSRDDQVDLYGYTF. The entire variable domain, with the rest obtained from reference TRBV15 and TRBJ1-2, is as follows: DAMVIQNPRYQVTQFGKPVTLSCSQTLNHNVMYWYQQKSSQAPKLLFHYYDKDFNNEADTPDNFQSRRPNTSFCFLDIRSPGLGDTAMYLCATSRDDQVDLYGYTFGSGTRLTVV.

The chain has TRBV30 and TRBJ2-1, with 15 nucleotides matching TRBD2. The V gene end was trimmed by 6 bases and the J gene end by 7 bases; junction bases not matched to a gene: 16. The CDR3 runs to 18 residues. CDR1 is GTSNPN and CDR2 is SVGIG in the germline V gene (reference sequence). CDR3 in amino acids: CACQGRTSGRAKANEQFF. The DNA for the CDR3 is TGTGCCTGCCAGGGTCGGACTAGCGGGAGGGCTAAGGCAAATGAGCAGTTCTTC.

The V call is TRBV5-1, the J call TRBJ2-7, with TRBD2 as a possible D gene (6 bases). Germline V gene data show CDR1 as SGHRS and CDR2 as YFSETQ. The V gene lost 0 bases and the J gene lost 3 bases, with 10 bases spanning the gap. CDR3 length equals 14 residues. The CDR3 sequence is CASSLVEGNYEQYF. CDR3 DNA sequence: TGCGCCAGCAGCTTGGTGGAGGGGAACTACGAGCAGTACTTC.

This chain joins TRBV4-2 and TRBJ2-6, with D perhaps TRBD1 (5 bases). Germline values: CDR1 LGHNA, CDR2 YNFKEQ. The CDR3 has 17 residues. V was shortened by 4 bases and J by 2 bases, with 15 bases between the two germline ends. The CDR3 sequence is CASSPTQGTPGANVLTF. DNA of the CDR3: TGTGCCAGCAGCCCGACCCAGGGAACGCCTGGGGCCAACGTCCTGACTTTC.

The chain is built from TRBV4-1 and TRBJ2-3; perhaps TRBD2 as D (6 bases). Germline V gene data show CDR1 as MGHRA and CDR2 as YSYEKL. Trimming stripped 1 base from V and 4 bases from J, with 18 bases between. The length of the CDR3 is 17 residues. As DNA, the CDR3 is TGCGCCAGCAGCCAAGTGGGACTCGGAGACCAACCAGATACGCAGTATTTT. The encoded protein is CASSQVGLGDQPDTQYF.

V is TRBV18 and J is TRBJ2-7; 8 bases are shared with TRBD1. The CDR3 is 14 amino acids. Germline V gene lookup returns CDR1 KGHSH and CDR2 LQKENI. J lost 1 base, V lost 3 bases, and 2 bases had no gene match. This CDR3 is CASSPRQGSYEQYF. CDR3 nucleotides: TGTGCCAGCTCACCCCGACAGGGGTCCTACGAGCAGTACTTC. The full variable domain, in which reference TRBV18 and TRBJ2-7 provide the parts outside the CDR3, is NAGVMQNPRHLVRRRGQEARLRCSPMKGHSHVYWYRQLPEEGLKFMVYLQKENIIDESGMPKERFSAEFPKEGPSILRIQQVVRGDSAAYFCASSPRQGSYEQYFGPGTRLTVT.

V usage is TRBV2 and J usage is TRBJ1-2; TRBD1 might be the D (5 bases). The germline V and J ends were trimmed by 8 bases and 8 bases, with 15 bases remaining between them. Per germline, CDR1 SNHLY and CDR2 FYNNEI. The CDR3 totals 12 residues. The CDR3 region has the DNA TGTGCCAGCCCCGGGGGATGGGGGGGCTACACCTTC. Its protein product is CASPGGWGGYTF.

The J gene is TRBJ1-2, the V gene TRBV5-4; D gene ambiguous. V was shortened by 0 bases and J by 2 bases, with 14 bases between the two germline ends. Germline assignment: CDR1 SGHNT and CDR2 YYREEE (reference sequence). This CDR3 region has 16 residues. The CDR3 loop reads CASSLDGVGENYGYTF. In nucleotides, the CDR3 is TGTGCCAGCAGCTTGGATGGTGTCGGGGAAAACTATGGCTACACCTTC.

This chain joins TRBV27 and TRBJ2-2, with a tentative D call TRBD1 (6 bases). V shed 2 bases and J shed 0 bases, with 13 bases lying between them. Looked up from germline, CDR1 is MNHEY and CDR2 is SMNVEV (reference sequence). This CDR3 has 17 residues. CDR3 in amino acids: CASSLGRTASNTGELFF. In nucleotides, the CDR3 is TGTGCCAGCAGTTTAGGCCGGACAGCTTCGAACACCGGGGAGCTGTTTTTT.

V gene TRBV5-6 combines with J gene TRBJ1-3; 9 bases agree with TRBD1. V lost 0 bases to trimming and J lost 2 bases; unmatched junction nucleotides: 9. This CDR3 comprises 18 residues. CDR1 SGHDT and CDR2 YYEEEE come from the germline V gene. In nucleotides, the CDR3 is TGTGCCAGCAGCTTGGCTCAGTCGGACAGGGGACCTGGAAACACCATATATTTT. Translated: CASSLAQSDRGPGNTIYF.

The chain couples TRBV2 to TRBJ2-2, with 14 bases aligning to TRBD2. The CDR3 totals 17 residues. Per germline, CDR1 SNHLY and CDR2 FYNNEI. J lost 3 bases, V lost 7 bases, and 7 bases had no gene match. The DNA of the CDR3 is TGTGCCAGCATTCAGACTAGCGGGAGGGTTCACACCGGGGAGCTGTTTTTT. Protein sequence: CASIQTSGRVHTGELFF.

DNA of the CDR3: TGTGCCAGCAGCGGAGGGGGCGCGACTGTAGGGGTTAATCAGCCCCAGCATTTT. Its protein product is CASSGGGATVGVNQPQHF. This sequence joins TRBV5-6 and TRBJ1-5; the match to TRBD1 covers 7 bases. This CDR3 region has 18 residues. Trimming cost V 4 bases and J 4 bases; bases outside gene matches: 17. The germline CDR1 and CDR2 sequences are SGHDT and YYEEEE.